This T cell receptor (beta chain) was retrieved from a study of shared clonotypes between healthy human individuals. Study context: For every donor, three CD4 naive, three CD4 memory, two CD8 naive and one CD8 memory plates were used. Study-wide results and caveats: Blood was the only sampled material, and tissue repertoires likely differ.

Germline V CDR1 and CDR2: SEHNR, FQNEAQ (reference sequence). This CDR3 has 16 residues. Trimming took 6 bases from V and 2 from J; bases not matched to a gene: 5. TCRdb's table, derived via immunoSEQ multiplex PCR, lists solely in-frame clones and lacks some. The sample includes roughly 2.5 million clones, around nine tenths of them seen just once. Worth noting for this clone: Its antigen remains unidentified.

The origin of this receptor is a man between 18 and 29 years old in good health. The chain links TRBV7-9 to TRBJ2-3, with 13 bases that match TRBD2. The source material was naive CD4+ T cells sorted from blood. Sample subset: CD45RA+ positively selected. CDR3 protein: CASRRLAGGDTDTQYF. The CDR3 region has the DNA TGTGCCAGCAGAAGACTAGCGGGGGGAGACACAGATACGCAGTATTTT.